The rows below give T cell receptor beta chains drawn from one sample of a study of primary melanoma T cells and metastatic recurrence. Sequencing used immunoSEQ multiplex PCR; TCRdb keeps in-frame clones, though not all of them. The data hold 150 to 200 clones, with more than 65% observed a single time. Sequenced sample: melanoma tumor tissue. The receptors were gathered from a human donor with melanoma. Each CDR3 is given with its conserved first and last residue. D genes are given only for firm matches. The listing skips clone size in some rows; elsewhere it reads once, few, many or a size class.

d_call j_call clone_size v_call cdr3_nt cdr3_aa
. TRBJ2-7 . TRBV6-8 TGTGCCAGCAGGTATACTAGCCCGCAGGGAGAGCAGTACTTC CASRYTSPQGEQYF
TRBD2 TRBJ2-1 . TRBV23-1 TGCGCCAGCAGCCCGGGACTAGCGCGCAATGAGCAGTTCTTC CASSPGLARNEQFF
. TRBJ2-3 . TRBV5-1 TGCGCCAGCAGCTTGGGAGGGGCGGGAACAGATACGCAGTATTTT CASSLGGAGTDTQYF
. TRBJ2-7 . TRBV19 TGTGCCAGTAGTATAGAGGCAGCCTACGAGCAGTACTTC CASSIEAAYEQYF
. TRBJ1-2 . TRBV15 TGTGCCACCAGCAGTGGTGGGCAGTCTAACTATGGCTACACCTTC CATSSGGQSNYGYTF
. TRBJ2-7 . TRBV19 TGTGCCAGTACCCAGATTTACAAGCAGTACTTC CASTQIYKQYF
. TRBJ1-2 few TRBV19 TGTGCCAGTAGTATGGGCAGGGCTGGCTACACCTTC CASSMGRAGYTF
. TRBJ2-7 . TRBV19 TGTGCCAGTAGTATTAGGGACGGGTCCTACGAGCAGTACTTC CASSIRDGSYEQYF
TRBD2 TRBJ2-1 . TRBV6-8 TGTGCCAGCAGCTCGGGACTAGCGGGAGTCAATGAGCAGTTCTTC CASSSGLAGVNEQFF
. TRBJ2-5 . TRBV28 TGTGCCAGCAGCCCCCGGGGCCGGGACCGCGAGACCCAGTACTTC CASSPRGRDRETQYF
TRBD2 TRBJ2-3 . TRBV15 TGTGCCACCAGCAGATCCGGACTAGGCAGCACAGATACGCAGTATTTT CATSRSGLGSTDTQYF
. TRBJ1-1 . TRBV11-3 TGTGCCAGCAGCCCGGATGGGGTTCGGGACACTGAAGCTTTCTTT CASSPDGVRDTEAFF
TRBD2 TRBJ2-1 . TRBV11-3 TGTGCCAGCAGCTTAGATGTACTAGCGGGAGCTAGCTCCTACAATGAGCAGTTCTTC CASSLDVLAGASSYNEQFF
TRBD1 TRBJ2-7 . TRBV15 TGTGCCACCAGCAGAGGCCCGGGACAGGGGCGAGCGCAGTACTTC CATSRGPGQGRAQYF
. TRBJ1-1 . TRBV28 TGTGCCAGCAGTTTATGGGCAGGGAATACTGAAGCTTTCTTT CASSLWAGNTEAFF
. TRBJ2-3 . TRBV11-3 TGTGCCAGCAGCTTGGCGGGGCGAACAGATACGCAGTATTTT CASSLAGRTDTQYF
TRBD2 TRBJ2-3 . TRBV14 TGTGCCAGCAGCCGACCGGGACTAGCGGGAGAATGGGGGGAAGATACGCAGTATTTT CASSRPGLAGEWGEDTQYF
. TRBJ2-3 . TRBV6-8 TGTGCCATCAGCCCTAAACCGAGCAGGGGAGCCACAGATACGCAGTATTTT CAISPKPSRGATDTQYF